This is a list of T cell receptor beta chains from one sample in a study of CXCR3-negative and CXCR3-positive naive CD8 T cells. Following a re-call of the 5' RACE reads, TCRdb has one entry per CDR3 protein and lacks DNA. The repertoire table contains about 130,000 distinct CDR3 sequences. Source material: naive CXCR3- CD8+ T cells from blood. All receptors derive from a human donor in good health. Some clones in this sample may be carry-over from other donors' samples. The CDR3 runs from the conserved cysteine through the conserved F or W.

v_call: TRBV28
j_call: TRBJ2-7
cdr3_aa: CASSLTGTGVEQYF

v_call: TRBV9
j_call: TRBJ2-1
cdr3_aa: CASSVVVSDNEQFF

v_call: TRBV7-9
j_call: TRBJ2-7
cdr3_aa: CASSTGLESYEQYF

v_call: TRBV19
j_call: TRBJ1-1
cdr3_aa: CAAGTGNTEAFF

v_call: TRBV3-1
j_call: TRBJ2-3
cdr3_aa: CASSSDRALRTDTQYF

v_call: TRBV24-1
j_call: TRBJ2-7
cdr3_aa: CATSRGTAPYEQYF

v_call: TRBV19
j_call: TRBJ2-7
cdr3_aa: CASSPRGSYDEQYF

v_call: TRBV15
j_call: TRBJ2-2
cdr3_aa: CATSKIEGLNTGELFF

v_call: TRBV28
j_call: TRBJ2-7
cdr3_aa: CASSLHSSYEQYF

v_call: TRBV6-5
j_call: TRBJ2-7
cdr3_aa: CASSYTLGRDEQYF

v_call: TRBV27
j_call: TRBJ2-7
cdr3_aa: CASVGLGTYEQYF

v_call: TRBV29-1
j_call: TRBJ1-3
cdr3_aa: CSVEGGSGNTIYF

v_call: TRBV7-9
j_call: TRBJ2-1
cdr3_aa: CASSFLATPYNEQFF

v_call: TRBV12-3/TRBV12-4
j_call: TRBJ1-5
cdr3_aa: CASSLSQGAASNQPQHF

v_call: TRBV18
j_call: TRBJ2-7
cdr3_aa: CASSPGQAGEQYF

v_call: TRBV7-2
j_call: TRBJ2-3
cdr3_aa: CASSLQGMTDTQYF

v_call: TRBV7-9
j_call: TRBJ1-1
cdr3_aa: CASSLVQVTSDTEAFF

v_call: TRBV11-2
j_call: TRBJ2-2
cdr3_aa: CASAQGRSGELFF

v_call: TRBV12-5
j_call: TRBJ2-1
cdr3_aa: CASGWGLAGDNEQFF

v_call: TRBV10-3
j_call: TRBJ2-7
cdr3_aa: CAISESAGYSYEQYF

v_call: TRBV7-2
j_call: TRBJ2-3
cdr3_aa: CASSLLGAGGPDTQYF

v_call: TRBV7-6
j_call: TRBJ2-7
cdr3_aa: CASSPGTGKYEQYF

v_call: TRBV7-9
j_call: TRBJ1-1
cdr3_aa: CASSLDLGTEAFF

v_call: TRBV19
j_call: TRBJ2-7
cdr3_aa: CASSLFAGNAQPYEQYF

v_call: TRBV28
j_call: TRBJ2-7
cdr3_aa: CASSPPPRMKYF

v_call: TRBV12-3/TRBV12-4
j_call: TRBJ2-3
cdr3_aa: CASSFRQGPTDTQYF